This T cell receptor beta chain was recovered during a study of CD8 T cells in Susac syndrome. RNA in amounts of roughly 0.45 to 1 ug was reverse transcribed with random hexamers. TCRdb passed the immunoSEQ multiplex PCR reads through MiXCR, listing each CDR3 protein once. The sample records about 200,000 distinct CDR3 sequences, about 94% being singletons. This TCR was sampled from a human donor with multiple sclerosis. The sequencing input was CD8+ T cells from PBMCs.

The CDR3 sequence is CASSTVGDTEAFF. In DNA, the CDR3 is TGCGCCAGCAGCACGGTTGGGGACACTGAAGCTTTCTTT. The V and J genes are TRBV4-1 and TRBJ1-1; no reliable D call. CDR3 size: 13 residues. The ends were cut back, 5 bases at V and 3 bases at J, with 10 bases in the middle. The germline CDR1 and CDR2 sequences are MGHRA and YSYEKL.